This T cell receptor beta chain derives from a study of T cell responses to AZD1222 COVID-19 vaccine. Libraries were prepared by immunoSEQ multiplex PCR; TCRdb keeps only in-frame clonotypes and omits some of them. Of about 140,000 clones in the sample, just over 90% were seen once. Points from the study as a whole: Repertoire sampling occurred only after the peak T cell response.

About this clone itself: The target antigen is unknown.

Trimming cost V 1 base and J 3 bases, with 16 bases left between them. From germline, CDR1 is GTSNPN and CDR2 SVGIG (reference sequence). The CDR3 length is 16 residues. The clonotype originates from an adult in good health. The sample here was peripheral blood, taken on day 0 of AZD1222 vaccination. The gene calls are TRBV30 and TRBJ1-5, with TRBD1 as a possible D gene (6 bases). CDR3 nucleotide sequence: TGTGCCTGGAGTGAAGGGGGGGCGAGCTACAATCAGCCCCAGCATTTT. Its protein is CAWSEGGASYNQPQHF.